A single sample is the source of the 21 T cell receptor beta chains below, sequenced in a study of T cells in Graves' hyperthyroidism and ophthalmopathy. TCR beta CDR3 regions were amplified from RNA transcripts. Using the HTBI primer set, a first-round RT-PCR was run on the TCR CDR3. TCRdb re-derived calls from the multiplex PCR reads in MiXCR, one entry per CDR3 protein. The sample lists a few hundred thousand distinct CDR3 sequences, 15% to 20% seen once, with just over 55% in the top ten. Sequenced: blood. The receptors come from a woman aged 55-75 years with Graves' ophthalmopathy.

This clonotype appeared many times. The chain is built from TRBV10-3 and TRBJ2-7; 7 bases line up with TRBD2. V trimming: 7 bases; J trimming: 4 bases; junction bases outside the gene matches: 13. Germline CDR1 is ENHRY and CDR2 is SYGVKD. The CDR3 loop spans 15 amino acids. The CDR3, as DNA: TGTGCCATCACCCATAGCGGGCACTACCGGTACGAGCAGTACTTC. Translating gives CAITHSGHYRYEQYF.

Many counts were recorded for this clonotype. The chain uses TRBV18 and TRBJ2-7; D gene uncertain. This CDR3 contains 13 residues. Germline V lookup: CDR1 KGHSH, CDR2 LQKENI. Deletions cut 3 bases from V and 2 bases from J, with 8 bases between. CDR3 residues: CASSPTLAYEQYF. The CDR3, as DNA: TGTGCCAGCTCACCGACGCTAGCCTACGAGCAGTACTTC.

CDR3 loop: CASSAASDPGELFF. The CDR3 coding sequence is TGTGCCAGCAGCGCAGCTTCTGACCCAGGGGAGCTGTTTTTT. The chain combines TRBV9 with TRBJ2-2; no reliable D call. The CDR3 has 14 amino acids. V gave up 3 bases and J gave up 8 bases, with 14 bases separating them. CDR1 and CDR2 (germline): SGDLS, YYNGEE.

This clonotype was detected many times. This chain joins TRBV11-2 and TRBJ2-7, with a weak D call TRBD1 (5 bases). CDR1 is SGHAT, CDR2 FQNNGV, per germline. The CDR3 is made up of 15 amino acids. With 4 bases removed from V and 1 base from J, the gap between germline ends came to 14 bases. The CDR3, as DNA: TGTGCCAGCAGCTCAGGGATCGCTGCGTCCTACGAGCAGTACTTC. Its translation is CASSSGIAASYEQYF.

This clonotype was observed many times. This chain joins TRBV18 and TRBJ1-1, with D unresolved. V was pared by 3 bases and J by 0 bases, with 11 bases between. The CDR3 is 15 residues long. The germline gives CDR1 KGHSH, CDR2 LQKENI. CDR3 residues: CASSPPGPLNTEAFF. Written as DNA, the CDR3 is TGTGCCAGCTCACCGCCTGGACCCCTGAACACTGAAGCTTTCTTT.

This clonotype has more than one count but fewer than ten. The J gene is TRBJ1-2, the V gene TRBV4-1; 8 bases are shared with TRBD1. The CDR3 sequence is 15 residues long. Losses at the gene ends were 1 base for V and 4 bases for J; bases not matched to a gene: 5. The germline gives CDR1 MGHRA, CDR2 YSYEKL. Here the CDR3 reads CASSQVGTGIYGYTF. DNA of the CDR3: TGCGCCAGCAGCCAAGTGGGGACAGGTATCTATGGCTACACCTTC.

This chain connects TRBV28 to TRBJ2-5, with 8 nucleotides matching TRBD1. The ends lost 3 bases at V and 4 bases at J; junction bases unmatched: 7. The CDR3 extends over 15 amino acids. The germline gives CDR1 MDHEN, CDR2 SYDVKM. The CDR3 DNA reads TGTGCCAGCAGTTTTTTACAGGGGGGTGGAGAGACCCAGTACTTC. The encoded protein is CASSFLQGGGETQYF.

At least ten counts were recorded for this clonotype. The V gene is TRBV7-9, the J gene TRBJ2-7, with 7 bases matching TRBD1. Trimming cost V 7 bases and J 3 bases; bases outside gene matches: 3. Germline-derived CDR1 and CDR2 are SEHNR and FQNEAQ (reference sequence). This CDR3 contains 12 residues. The CDR3 DNA reads as TGTGCCAGCAACCGGGACAGCTACGAGCAGTACTTC. This sequence encodes CASNRDSYEQYF.

This clonotype was observed many times. The V call is TRBV7-2, the J call TRBJ1-5; possibly TRBD1 for D (5 bases). CDR1 and CDR2 from the germline V gene are SGHTA and FQGNSA. V lost 2 bases, J lost 7 bases, and 24 bases lay in between. The CDR3 spans 18 residues. This chain's CDR3 is CASSLRRSGPGMGQPQHF. The CDR3 coding sequence is TGTGCCAGCAGCTTACGTCGTTCGGGGCCAGGGATGGGGCAGCCCCAGCATTTT.

This clonotype was detected many times. The CDR3 is CASTHPPPQAGETQYF. The DNA of the CDR3 is TGTGCCAGCACCCATCCTCCCCCACAGGCGGGAGAGACCCAGTACTTC. This chain uses TRBV25-1 with TRBJ2-5; D might be TRBD1 or TRBD2, each matching 5 bases. CDR3 length: 16 amino acids. Germline assignment: CDR1 MGHDK and CDR2 SYGVNS. Trimming left V 7 bases short and J 4 bases short, with 22 bases between. Supplemented by reference TRBV25-1 and TRBJ2-5, the full variable domain reads EADIYQTPRYLVIGTGKKITLECSQTMGHDKMYWYQQDPGMELHLIHYSYGVNSTEKGDLSSESTVSRIRTEHFPLTLESARPSHTSQYLCASTHPPPQAGETQYFGPGTRLLVL.

The rearrangement uses TRBV6-9 and TRBJ1-2, with TRBD1 matching over 8 bases. This CDR3 is built from 17 residues. J gave up 3 bases and V 3 bases, and 12 bases lay outside the gene matches. CDR1 MNHGY and CDR2 SVAAGI come from the germline V gene. DNA of the CDR3: TGTGCCAGCAGTTACTCGAAGGCCGGGGACAGGTACTATGGCTACACCTTC. This gives the protein CASSYSKAGDRYYGYTF.

The CDR3 loop reads CASSSGIDYEQYF. The CDR3 DNA is TGTGCCAGCAGCTCCGGGATTGACTACGAGCAGTACTTC. The chain employs TRBV7-9 and TRBJ2-7; tentatively, D is TRBD2 (5 bases). Trimming removed 4 bases at V and 3 bases at J, with 10 bases between. Per germline, CDR1 SEHNR and CDR2 FQNEAQ (reference sequence). This CDR3 is 13 amino acids long.

This clonotype was seen more than once but under ten times. The V call is TRBV20-1, the J call TRBJ2-7; TRBD1 might be the D (6 bases). Germline assignment: CDR1 DFQATT and CDR2 SNEGSKA (reference sequence). V dropped 3 bases and J dropped 3 bases, with 9 bases sitting between them. CDR3 length: 12 residues. The CDR3 loop is CSARFRGYEQYF. CDR3 DNA: TGCAGTGCTAGGTTCAGGGGCTACGAGCAGTACTTC.

This clonotype was seen more than once but under ten times. The junction and the germline gene differ at one end; a read error may be behind it. CDR3 nucleotide sequence: TGTGCCTGGAGGAAAAAGCAGGGGCGGGATAGCAATCAGCTCCAGCATTTT. This codes for CAWRKKQGRDSNQLQHF. This sequence joins TRBV30 and TRBJ1-5; D is possibly TRBD1 (6 bases). The CDR3 spans 17 residues. CDR1 GTSNPN and CDR2 SVGIG come from the germline V gene (reference sequence). Full variable domain (rest looked up from reference TRBV30 and TRBJ1-5): SQTIHQWPATLVQPVGSPLSLECTVEGTSNPNLYWYRQAAGRGLQLLFYSVGIGQISSEVPQNLSASRPQDRQFILSSKKLLLSDSGFYLCAWRKKQGRDSNQLQHFGDGTRLSIL.

The genes are TRBV19 and TRBJ2-7; D might be TRBD1 (7 bases). The CDR3 is 19 amino acids. V lost 0 bases to trimming and J lost 3 bases, with 24 bases between them. Per germline, CDR1 LNHDA and CDR2 SQIVND (reference sequence). The DNA for the CDR3 is TGTGCCAGTAGTATAGAGGCGGGGAGTTGGGACAGAAACAACTACGAGCAGTACTTC. Translated, it gives CASSIEAGSWDRNNYEQYF.

The chain employs TRBV4-1 and TRBJ2-2, with 7 bases aligning to TRBD1. Germline V gene data show CDR1 as MGHRA and CDR2 as YSYEKL. J was trimmed by 0 bases and V by 4 bases; bases with no gene match: 5. CDR3 length: 16 amino acids. The CDR3 DNA follows: TGCGCCAGCAGCCTACGACAGGGACCGAACACCGGGGAGCTGTTTTTT. It specifies CASSLRQGPNTGELFF.

This clonotype came up many times. The V and J genes are TRBV6-2 or TRBV6-3 and TRBJ2-5; 9 bases map to TRBD2. The CDR3 length is 14 residues. The trim removed 7 bases at V and 5 bases at J, leaving 8 bases unmatched. The germline V gene encodes CDR1 MNHEY and CDR2 SVGEGT. DNA of the CDR3: TGTGCCAGCAATCGTTTGGCGGGAGGGGAGACCCAGTACTTC. Protein sequence: CASNRLAGGETQYF.

This clonotype was detected ten times or more. The V gene is TRBV7-9, the J gene TRBJ1-2, with D uncertain. The CDR3 runs to 11 residues. Germline CDR1 and CDR2: SEHNR and FQNEAQ (reference sequence). Trimming took 4 bases from V and 8 from J, leaving 8 bases between them. The CDR3 here is CASSSNPGYTF. The CDR3 nucleotides read TGTGCCAGCAGCTCCAATCCGGGCTACACCTTC.

This chain joins TRBV9 and TRBJ2-5; 9 bases match TRBD1. The CDR3 runs to 15 residues. Looked up from germline, CDR1 is SGDLS and CDR2 is YYNGEE. J gave up 3 bases and V 4 bases, and 7 bases lay outside the gene matches. CDR3 loop: CASSPPGTGKETQYF. The CDR3 DNA reads TGTGCCAGCAGCCCCCCCGGGACAGGGAAAGAGACCCAGTACTTC.

The CDR3: CASFTGASYGYTF. Written as DNA, the CDR3 is TGTGCCAGCTTTACGGGGGCCAGCTATGGCTACACCTTC. V is TRBV28 and J is TRBJ1-2, with D perhaps matching TRBD1 (6 bases). This CDR3 has 13 residues. Trimming took 8 bases from V and 4 from J, leaving 14 bases between them. Germline values: CDR1 MDHEN, CDR2 SYDVKM.

In its sample, this clonotype was seen many times. The genes are TRBV7-2 and TRBJ2-7, with D unclear. The germline CDR1 and CDR2 sequences are SGHTA and FQGNSA. The CDR3 has 15 amino acids. V was cut by 1 base and J by 3 bases, with 13 bases left in between. CDR3 amino acids: CASSLEVSYYYEQYF. CDR3 nucleotide sequence: TGTGCCAGCAGCTTAGAGGTATCCTACTACTACGAGCAGTACTTC.